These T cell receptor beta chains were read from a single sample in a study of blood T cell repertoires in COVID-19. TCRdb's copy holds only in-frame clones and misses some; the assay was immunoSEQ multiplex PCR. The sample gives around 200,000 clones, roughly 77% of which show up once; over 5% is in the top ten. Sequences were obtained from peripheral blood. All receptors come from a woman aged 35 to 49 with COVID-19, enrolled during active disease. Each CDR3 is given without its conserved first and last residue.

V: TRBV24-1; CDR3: ATSDHRDSVSGELF
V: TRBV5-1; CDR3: ASSLGTGVGTDTQY
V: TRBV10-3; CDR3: AISGNRGRLLEDGYT
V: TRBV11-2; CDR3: ASSRQGYEQY
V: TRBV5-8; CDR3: ASSRSYEQY
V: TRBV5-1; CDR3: ASSLSVTGSSYEQY
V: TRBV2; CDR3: ASRVTSGTSY
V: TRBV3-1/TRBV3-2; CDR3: ASSQSPGQNIQY
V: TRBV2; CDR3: ATTRGNTGELF
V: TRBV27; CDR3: ASSLSGTGYYGYT
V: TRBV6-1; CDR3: ASSETSLTGNTIY
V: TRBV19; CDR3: ATSPWDSGTDTQY
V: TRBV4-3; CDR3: ASSHRGGYGYT
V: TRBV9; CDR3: ASSVVPGPGQETQY
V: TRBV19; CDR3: ASSAYRDSIATNEKLF
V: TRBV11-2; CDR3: ASNPQGNTGELF
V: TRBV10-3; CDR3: AISEGLRTGNTIY
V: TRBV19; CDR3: ASSISGSETQY
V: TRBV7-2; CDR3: ASSPAPLASLKTQY
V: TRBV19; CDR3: ASSITAGNTIY
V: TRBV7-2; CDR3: ASRPQPGNEKLF
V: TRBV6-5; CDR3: ASKQTVSYEQY
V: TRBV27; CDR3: ASSLSDRGGYT
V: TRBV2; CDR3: ASSVRILTGGDTEAF
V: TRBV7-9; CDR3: ASSLRGGTEAF
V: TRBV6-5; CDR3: ASARGTLQYGYT
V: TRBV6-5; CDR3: ASRDPGQSSYEQY
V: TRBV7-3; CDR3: ASSRGPDSPLH
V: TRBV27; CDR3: ASSLGQGLYNEQF
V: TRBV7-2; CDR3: ASSSRTGRDGYT
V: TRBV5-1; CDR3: ASSSGDVIH
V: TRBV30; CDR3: AWSVRGNIQY
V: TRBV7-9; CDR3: ASSSYQGDETQY
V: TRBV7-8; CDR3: ASSGPLAGGETQY
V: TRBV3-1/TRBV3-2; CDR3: ASDEGDNSPLH
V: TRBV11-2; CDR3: ASSSQGITEKLF
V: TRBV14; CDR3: ASSQALGEIYNSPLH
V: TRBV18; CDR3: ASSPTGQKNTEAF
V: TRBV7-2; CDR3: ASSLRGANTEAF
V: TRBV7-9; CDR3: ASSWGTGGNNEQF
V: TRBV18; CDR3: ASSPRLADTQY
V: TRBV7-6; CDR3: ASSRRAQGGTDTQY
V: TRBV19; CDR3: ASSTRGQGDEQY
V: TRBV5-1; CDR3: ASSPTHNEQF
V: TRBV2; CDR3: ASLKGLLNTGELF
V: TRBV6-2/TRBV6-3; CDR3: ASSYSNRGDQPQH
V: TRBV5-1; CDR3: ASSRQGADTGELF
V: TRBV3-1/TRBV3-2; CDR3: ASSQDAVNQPQH
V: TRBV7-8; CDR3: ASNPSVGAYYEQY
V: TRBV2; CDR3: ASNPDGQGTQY
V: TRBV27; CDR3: ASSFLGDRGPGYT
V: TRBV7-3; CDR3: ASSPRTSGWTEQF
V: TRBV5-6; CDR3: ASSLAGVAQY